Shown below are 2 T cell receptor beta chains from a single sample sequenced in a study of regulatory T cells in long-lasting Graves disease. Indicated time point: persistent/refractory GD, antithyroid drugs over 5 years with positive TRAb. Researchers made the TCR library from RNA that was extracted from PBMCs. Construction of TCR beta libraries relied on iRepertoire HTBI primers and on Arm-PCR targeting CDR3 regions. TCRdb processed the multiplex PCR reads anew with MiXCR; each CDR3 protein has one entry. The sample comprises a few hundred thousand distinct CDR3 sequences, about 20% of which are singletons, and 10% to 15% rests with the top ten. This specimen was peripheral blood mononuclear cells (PBMCs), taken when the disease was refractory, from a patient treated with antithyroid drugs. These receptor sequences come from a female donor with Graves disease.

This clonotype has ten or more counts. CDR3 protein: CASSVAERYEQYF. The CDR3 DNA reads as TGTGCCAGCAGCGTAGCTGAAAGGTACGAGCAGTACTTC. The rearrangement joins TRBV9 to TRBJ2-7; D is uncertain. Looked up from germline, CDR1 is SGDLS and CDR2 is YYNGEE. The CDR3 consists of 13 residues. V shed 0 bases and J shed 4 bases, with 8 bases lying between them.

Remarks on this clonotype: A much larger clone differs by one base, so this may be a read error. The final CDR3 position lacks the conserved phenylalanine or tryptophan, pointing to a likely read error. The CDR3 is CASSLGYRAETQYL. The CDR3 DNA sequence: TGTGCCAGCAGCTTAGGATACAGGGCGGAGACCCAGTACCTC. The chain employs TRBV11-3 and TRBJ2-5; D is possibly TRBD1 (6 bases). The CDR3 has 14 residues. From germline, CDR1 is SGHNT and CDR2 YENEEA. V lost 1 base and J 5 bases, leaving 11 bases between the germline ends.